The entry below describes one T cell receptor (beta chain). Its antigen is still unknown. This record comes from a study of T cell responses to AZD1222 COVID-19 vaccine. This table comes from immunoSEQ multiplex PCR, and its TCRdb copy is limited to in-frame clones, with some not included. The sample records about 130,000 clones, 92% being singletons. Study results and limitations: Among spike-specific TCRs, nearly half reportedly target unmutated variant regions.

The CDR3 loop spans 13 amino acids. Trimming pared 7 bases from V and 0 bases from J, leaving 9 bases between. CDR1 is ENHRY and CDR2 is SYGVKD in the germline V gene. This sample comprised peripheral blood, obtained 28 days after the second AZD1222 dose. This receptor was taken from an adult who received the AZD1222 COVID-19 vaccine. The chain joins TRBV10-3 to TRBJ1-2; D is uncertain. The CDR3 coding sequence is TGTGCCATCACCGGGTTAGCTAACTATGGCTACACCTTC. Translation gives CAITGLANYGYTF.